These 5 T cell receptor beta chains were all obtained from the same sample, sequenced in a study of blood T cell repertoires in COVID-19. Produced via immunoSEQ multiplex PCR; TCRdb's table is partial and in-frame only. Among under 300,000 clones, 65% to 80% were seen once, and the ten largest hold 3% to 4%. The sample comprised peripheral blood. The receptors were gathered from a woman in her thirties or forties with active or convalescent COVID-19.

The chain uses TRBV5-1 and TRBJ2-5, with 13 positions matching TRBD2. Germline V gene sequence: CDR1 SGHRS, CDR2 YFSETQ. Trimming cost V 4 bases and J 2 bases; bases outside gene matches: 8. The CDR3 runs to 17 residues. The CDR3 sequence is CASSPGLAGTRQETQYF. The DNA for the CDR3 is TGCGCCAGCAGCCCGGGACTAGCGGGGACCAGGCAAGAGACCCAGTACTTC.

The J gene is TRBJ1-2, the V gene TRBV2; no reliable D call. The germline V gene has CDR1 SNHLY and CDR2 FYNNEI. The V end was cut by 4 bases, the J end by 3 bases, with 9 bases between. CDR3 length equals 13 residues. As DNA, the CDR3 is TGTGCCAGCAGTGGCCCCGGGGACTATGGCTACACCTTC. Its protein is CASSGPGDYGYTF.

V is TRBV10-1 and J is TRBJ1-2, with no clear D. The V gene's germline CDR1 is WNHNN and CDR2 SYGVQD (reference sequence). This CDR3 is 13 amino acids long. V shed 6 bases and J shed 2 bases, with 10 bases lying between them. The CDR3 spells CASRGRQNYGYTF. As DNA, the CDR3 is TGCGCCAGCAGGGGGAGGCAGAACTATGGCTACACCTTC.

This chain links TRBV6-5 with TRBJ1-1, with D maybe TRBD1 (5 bases). This CDR3 is 13 amino acids long. The V gene lost 6 bases and the J gene lost 3 bases, with 11 bases spanning the gap. Germline CDR1 and CDR2: MNHEY and SVGAGI. The CDR3 nucleotides are TGTGCCAGCAGGGGCGCGGGGGACACTGAAGCTTTCTTT. Its protein product is CASRGAGDTEAFF.

The chain employs TRBV6-2 or TRBV6-3 and TRBJ2-5; D is unresolved. The CDR3 sequence is 12 residues long. V gave up 4 bases and J gave up 2 bases, with 5 bases separating them. Germline-derived CDR1 and CDR2 are MNHEY and SVGEGT. The CDR3 sequence: CASSLIQETQYF. CDR3 sequence (DNA): TGTGCCAGCAGTTTAATTCAAGAGACCCAGTACTTC.